The 12 T cell receptor beta chains listed next were all sequenced from one sample in a study of high-grade serous ovarian cancer treatment subgroups. Tumor tissue was taken before any definitive surgery or chemotherapy was given. Assay used: immunoSEQ multiplex PCR; TCRdb lists only in-frame clones, some missing. The table includes 9,600 or so clones, less than 80% detected once. The source material was tumor tissue. These receptors were collected from a human donor with high-grade serous ovarian cancer.

This clone was observed a handful of times. The V call is TRBV19, the J call TRBJ2-7; D assignment may be TRBD1 or TRBD2 (5 bases each). CDR1 and CDR2 (germline): LNHDA, SQIVND (reference sequence). Trimming removed 4 bases from V and 0 bases from J, with 10 bases in between. This CDR3 spans 14 amino acids. The DNA of the CDR3 is TGTGCCAGTAGTAACCGGGACGGCTCCTACGAGCAGTACTTC. Translating gives CASSNRDGSYEQYF.

The rearrangement uses TRBV2 and TRBJ2-3; the D is unclear. This CDR3 spans 13 amino acids. Deletions cut 3 bases from V and 3 bases from J, with 7 bases between. Germline V lookup: CDR1 SNHLY, CDR2 FYNNEI. The CDR3 spells CASSENPTDTQYF. In DNA form, the CDR3 reads TGTGCCAGCAGTGAGAACCCGACAGATACGCAGTATTTT.

The chain has TRBV19 and TRBJ2-2; TRBD1 agrees at 9 bases. The germline gives CDR1 LNHDA, CDR2 SQIVND (reference sequence). J was trimmed by 6 bases and V by 5 bases; bases with no gene match: 7. The CDR3 consists of 15 residues. CDR3 loop: CASSSFRDRAGELFF. CDR3 DNA sequence: TGTGCCAGTAGTTCTTTCCGGGACAGGGCCGGGGAGCTGTTTTTT. The whole variable domain, filled in from reference TRBV19 and TRBJ2-2, reads DGGITQSPKYLFRKEGQNVTLSCEQNLNHDAMYWYRQDPGQGLRLIYYSQIVNDFQKGDIAEGYSVSREKKESFPLTVTSAQKNPTAFYLCASSSFRDRAGELFFGEGSRLTVL.

The J gene is TRBJ2-5, the V gene TRBV5-6; D possibly corresponds to TRBD1 (6 bases). The CDR3 has 14 amino acids. V was trimmed by 5 bases and J by 5 bases, leaving 16 bases between them. CDR1 is SGHDT, CDR2 YYEEEE, per germline. The CDR3 DNA follows: TGTGCCAGCAGAAGAAGGGACCAGGGGGAGACCCAGTACTTC. The encoded protein is CASRRRDQGETQYF.

The chain couples TRBV27 to TRBJ1-2, with D possibly TRBD1 on 5 matching bases. Germline assignment: CDR1 MNHEY and CDR2 SMNVEV (reference sequence). V was clipped by 5 bases and J by 4 bases, with 14 bases between them. The CDR3 runs 14 residues. The CDR3: CASSLSGTFYGYTF. CDR3 in DNA: TGTGCCAGCAGTCTTTCCGGGACTTTCTATGGCTACACCTTC.

The chain has TRBV10-3 and TRBJ2-3; 12 positions match TRBD2. The V and J ends lost 0 bases and 8 bases, in that order; junction bases with no gene match: 9. In germline, CDR1 is ENHRY, CDR2 SYGVKD. The CDR3 spans 17 residues. CDR3 protein: CAISESRSTSGSGTQYF. DNA for the CDR3: TGTGCCATCAGTGAGTCCAGATCGACTAGCGGGAGCGGTACGCAGTATTTT.

J is TRBJ1-4 and V is TRBV7-2; D gene unclear. Germline V gene lookup returns CDR1 SGHTA and CDR2 FQGNSA. The CDR3 contains 15 residues. Deletions cut 2 bases from V and 0 bases from J, with 7 bases between. CDR3 bases: TGTGCCAGCAGCTTACTCGGGGCAACTAATGAAAAACTGTTTTTT. Its translation is CASSLLGATNEKLFF.

The rearrangement joins TRBV16 to TRBJ2-7, with a tentative D call TRBD1 (5 bases). This CDR3 is built from 13 residues. Germline V gene data show CDR1 as KGHSY and CDR2 as FQNENV. V shed 1 base and J shed 6 bases, with 10 bases lying between them. The CDR3 DNA is TGTGCCAGCAGCCAATACAAAGGGGCCGAGCAGTACTTC. This translates into CASSQYKGAEQYF. The entire variable domain, with the rest obtained from reference TRBV16 and TRBJ2-7, is as follows: GEEVAQTPKHLVRGEGQKAKLYCAPIKGHSYVFWYQQVLKNEFKFLISFQNENVFDETGMPKERFSAKCLPNSPCSLEIQATKLEDSAVYFCASSQYKGAEQYFGPGTRLTVT.

V is TRBV9 and J is TRBJ2-1, with 16 bases that match TRBD2. Germline CDR1 reads SGDLS; CDR2 reads YYNGEE. The CDR3 has 18 residues. V lost 0 bases to trimming and J lost 12 bases; unmatched junction nucleotides: 12. CDR3 sequence (DNA): TGTGCCAGCAGCGTAGGGGGCGGAGGGACTAGCGGGAGGGTAGTGCAGTTCTTC. Residues: CASSVGGGGTSGRVVQFF.

The chain has TRBV5-5 and TRBJ1-2; 10 bases are shared with TRBD1. After removal of 6 bases from V and 4 bases from J, the junction contained 12 bases not matched to a gene. Germline V lookup: CDR1 SGHKS, CDR2 YYEKEE (reference sequence). The CDR3 has 16 residues. CDR3 nucleotide sequence: TGTGCCAGCACCCCCCCCATGACAGGGGGCGGCTATGGCTACACCTTC. It specifies CASTPPMTGGGYGYTF.

Judged by abundance, this clone is medium-sized. This chain connects TRBV6-4 to TRBJ1-2; 7 bases match TRBD1. Germline values: CDR1 MRHNA, CDR2 SNTAGT. This CDR3 is 13 amino acids long. After removal of 3 bases from V and 5 bases from J, the junction contained 3 bases not matched to a gene. The CDR3 is CASSEPGGYGYTF. In nucleotides, the CDR3 is TGTGCCAGCAGTGAGCCAGGGGGTTATGGCTACACCTTC.

This chain's CDR3 is CASSLELSSGSGELFF. In DNA form, the CDR3 reads TGTGCCAGCAGCTTAGAACTATCTAGCGGGTCCGGGGAGCTGTTTTTT. The chain is built from TRBV11-1 and TRBJ2-2; 8 nucleotides match TRBD2. The CDR3 covers 16 residues. The V segment lost 1 base and the J segment 6 bases; nucleotides outside the gene matches: 7. Germline V gene lookup returns CDR1 SGHAT and CDR2 FQDESV (reference sequence).